A single sample is the source of the 18 T cell receptor beta chains below, sequenced in a study of T cells in pancreatic ductal adenocarcinoma. Surgery without prior neoadjuvant therapy was the treatment of the selected pancreatic ductal adenocarcinoma patients. The repertoire was sequenced with immunoSEQ multiplex PCR; TCRdb's copy has only in-frame clones and lacks some. Of about 5,400 clones listed, 72% are singletons. The material sequenced was pancreatic tumor tissue. Every receptor here comes from a human donor with pancreatic ductal adenocarcinoma.

CDR3 sequence: CASSPGQGAVGYTF. DNA of the CDR3: TGTGCCAGCAGTCCCGGACAGGGGGCGGTTGGCTACACCTTC. The chain couples TRBV7-9 to TRBJ1-2; 11 nucleotides align to TRBD1. Germline CDR1 is SEHNR and CDR2 is FQNEAQ (reference sequence). After removal of 6 bases from V and 7 bases from J, the junction contained 7 bases not matched to a gene. This CDR3 contains 14 residues.

The chain has TRBV18 and TRBJ2-3; 9 nucleotides line up with TRBD1. CDR1 KGHSH and CDR2 LQKENI come from the germline V gene. Unmatched junction bases numbered 2, after V lost 3 bases and J lost 1 base. This CDR3 has 15 amino acids. DNA for the CDR3: TGTGCCAGCTCACCGAGACAGGGGGGCACAGATACGCAGTATTTT. Translation gives CASSPRQGGTDTQYF.

The V and J genes are TRBV28 and TRBJ1-2, with D possibly TRBD1 on 6 matching bases. CDR1 and CDR2 (germline): MDHEN, SYDVKM. Trimming left V 6 bases short and J 4 bases short, with 15 bases between. This CDR3 comprises 14 residues. CDR3 in amino acids: CASSSHQGSYGYTF. The CDR3 region has the DNA TGTGCCAGCAGCTCACACCAGGGGAGCTATGGCTACACCTTC.

This clone ranks as large. This sequence joins TRBV6-5 and TRBJ1-5; D unresolved. The CDR3 has 12 amino acids. Trimming took off 6 bases at V and 8 bases at J, with 11 bases between the two ends. Per germline, CDR1 MNHEY and CDR2 SVGAGI. The CDR3 sequence is CASRMWGEPQHF. The CDR3, as DNA: TGTGCCAGCAGAATGTGGGGAGAGCCCCAGCATTTT.

A few counts support this clone. This rearrangement joins TRBV2 to TRBJ2-7, with a possible D match to TRBD1 (6 bases). CDR1 is SNHLY, CDR2 FYNNEI, per germline. The CDR3 has 12 residues. Trimming removed 6 bases at V and 7 bases at J, with 13 bases between. In nucleotides, the CDR3 is TGTGCCAGCAGATTGACAGGTATTGAGCAGTACTTC. This gives the protein CASRLTGIEQYF.

This clone was observed a few times. The rearrangement links TRBV18 to TRBJ2-7; possibly TRBD2 for D (5 bases). CDR3 length: 13 residues. V was clipped by 3 bases and J by 6 bases, with 12 bases between them. Germline-derived CDR1 and CDR2 are KGHSH and LQKENI. The CDR3 protein is CASSPYSGSEQYF. DNA for the CDR3: TGTGCCAGCTCACCTTACAGCGGCTCCGAGCAGTACTTC.

This clone was seen more than once but under ten times. The chain uses TRBV5-1 and TRBJ2-7; 9 bases agree with TRBD1. This CDR3 has 14 amino acids. Germline trimming cut 4 bases from V and 3 bases from J; bases unmatched to any gene: 5. CDR1 is SGHRS, CDR2 YFSETQ, per germline. DNA for the CDR3: TGCGCCAGCAGCCGGACAGGGGCGCGCTACGAGCAGTACTTC. This codes for CASSRTGARYEQYF.

This clone was detected only a few times. The chain joins TRBV4-3 to TRBJ2-7; D not certain. Germline V gene lookup returns CDR1 LGHNA and CDR2 YSLEER. The CDR3 runs 13 residues. Trimming shortened V by 1 base and J by 4 bases, and 8 bases separated the two germline ends. CDR3 region: CASSQGRSYEQYF. The CDR3 DNA reads as TGCGCCAGCAGCCAAGGGAGATCATACGAGCAGTACTTC.

This clone was counted once. This chain uses TRBV18 with TRBJ2-3, with D perhaps TRBD2 (6 bases). The CDR3 is 13 residues long. V lost 3 bases, J lost 2 bases, and 6 bases lay in between. Germline V lookup: CDR1 KGHSH, CDR2 LQKENI. CDR3 bases: TGTGCCAGCTCACCGGGACTCACAGATACGCAGTATTTT. Residues: CASSPGLTDTQYF.

V and J are TRBV9 and TRBJ2-5, with D maybe TRBD2 (6 bases). Trimming took off 4 bases at V and 5 bases at J, with 18 bases between the two ends. CDR3 length equals 15 residues. CDR1 is SGDLS, CDR2 YYNGEE, per germline. In nucleotides, the CDR3 is TGTGCCAGCAGCCCCCTAGGGACTCCCAGGGAGACCCAGTACTTC. This encodes CASSPLGTPRETQYF.

The rearrangement uses TRBV11-3 and TRBJ2-1, with 7 bases that match TRBD2. Germline V gene sequence: CDR1 SGHNT, CDR2 YENEEA. This CDR3 spans 12 amino acids. J lost 15 bases, V lost 0 bases, and 5 bases had no gene match. Written as DNA, the CDR3 is TGTGCCAGCAGCTTAGATTCGGGGGGTTTGTTCTTC. Amino acids: CASSLDSGGLFF.

The chain links TRBV30 to TRBJ2-3; TRBD2 matches at 8 bases. The length of the CDR3 is 14 residues. Losses at the gene ends were 7 bases for V and 6 bases for J; bases not matched to a gene: 12. Germline CDR1 and CDR2: GTSNPN and SVGIG (reference sequence). CDR3 loop: CALSAGATGDTQYF. The CDR3 DNA reads TGTGCCTTGTCAGCGGGGGCCACGGGCGATACGCAGTATTTT.

The rearrangement joins TRBV10-1 to TRBJ1-1, with unresolved D. There are 17 residues in the CDR3. The germline V and J ends were trimmed by 7 bases and 0 bases, with 21 bases remaining between them. Germline V gene lookup returns CDR1 WNHNN and CDR2 SYGVQD (reference sequence). In DNA form, the CDR3 reads TGCGCCAGCACCAAACGGGGTGGAGGCTTTATGAACACTGAAGCTTTCTTT. It is translated as CASTKRGGGFMNTEAFF.

The genes are TRBV5-6 and TRBJ1-1; D is uncertain. V gave up 4 bases and J gave up 1 base, with 14 bases separating them. There are 15 residues in the CDR3. CDR1 and CDR2 (germline): SGHDT, YYEEEE. The CDR3 DNA follows: TGTGCCAGCAGCCGGAGGACGGAACGGAACACTGAAGCTTTCTTT. The encoded protein is CASSRRTERNTEAFF. The full variable domain, in which reference TRBV5-6 and TRBJ1-1 provide the parts outside the CDR3, is DAGVTQSPTHLIKTRGQQVTLRCSPKSGHDTVSWYQQALGQGPQFIFQYYEEEERQRGNFPDRFSGHQFPNYSSELNVNALLLGDSALYLCASSRRTERNTEAFFGQGTRLTVV.

The chain carries TRBV18 and TRBJ1-1, with a weak D call TRBD1 (6 bases). The CDR3 contains 15 residues. V lost 1 base, J lost 2 bases, and 11 bases lay in between. Germline assignment: CDR1 KGHSH and CDR2 LQKENI. CDR3 nucleotide sequence: TGTGCCAGCTCACCACACAGGGAAGCCAACACTGAAGCTTTCTTT. Its translation: CASSPHREANTEAFF.

The chain couples TRBV28 to TRBJ1-2; possibly TRBD1 for D (6 bases). The CDR3 contains 13 residues. Trimming shortened V by 4 bases and J by 3 bases, and 9 bases separated the two germline ends. Germline CDR1 reads MDHEN; CDR2 reads SYDVKM. The CDR3 reads CASSSPGDYGYTF. The CDR3 DNA follows: TGTGCCAGCAGTTCCCCAGGGGACTATGGCTACACCTTC.

The gene calls are TRBV12-2 and TRBJ2-2; the table's D call, TRBD1, has no DNA check behind it. TRBV12-2 is assigned pseudogene status. The CDR3 spans 15 residues. As DNA, the CDR3 is TGTGCAAGTCGCTCTCGGGACACCAACACCGGGGAGCTGTTTTTT. This sequence encodes CASRSRDTNTGELFF.

The gene calls are TRBV28 and TRBJ1-4, with 7 bases aligning to TRBD1. This CDR3 region has 15 residues. V shed 6 bases, J shed 8 bases, and the junction held 12 bases outside the gene matches. Germline CDR1 and CDR2: MDHEN and SYDVKM. The CDR3 loop reads CASRDPRQGEEKLFF. In DNA form, the CDR3 reads TGTGCCAGCAGGGATCCGAGGCAGGGGGAAGAAAAACTGTTTTTT.